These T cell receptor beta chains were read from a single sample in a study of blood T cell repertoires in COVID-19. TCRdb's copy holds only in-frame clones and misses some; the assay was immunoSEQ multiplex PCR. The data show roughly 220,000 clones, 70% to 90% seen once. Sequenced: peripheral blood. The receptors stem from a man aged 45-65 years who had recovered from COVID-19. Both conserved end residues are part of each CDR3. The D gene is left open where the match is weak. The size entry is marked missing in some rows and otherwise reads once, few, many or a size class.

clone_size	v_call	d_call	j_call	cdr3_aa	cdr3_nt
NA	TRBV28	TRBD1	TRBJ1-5	CASSFGTGVIESNQPQHF	TGTGCCAGCAGTTTCGGGACAGGGGTGATTGAAAGCAATCAGCCCCAGCATTTT
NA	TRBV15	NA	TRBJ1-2	CATSRDRQGNYGYTF	TGTGCCACCAGCAGAGATAGGCAGGGCAACTATGGCTACACCTTC
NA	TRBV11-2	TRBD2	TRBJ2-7	CASSPGLAGGHYEQYF	TGTGCCAGCAGCCCGGGACTAGCGGGAGGACACTACGAGCAGTACTTC
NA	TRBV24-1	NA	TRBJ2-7	CATSDSPRQGGAGEQYF	TGTGCCACCAGTGACTCCCCTAGACAGGGCGGGGCCGGCGAGCAGTACTTC
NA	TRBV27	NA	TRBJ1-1	CASSLGGNTEAFF	TGTGCCAGCAGCTTGGGAGGGAACACTGAAGCTTTCTTT
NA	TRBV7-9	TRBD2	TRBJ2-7	CASSSSSGSWYEQYF	TGTGCCAGCAGCTCCTCTAGCGGGAGTTGGTACGAGCAGTACTTC
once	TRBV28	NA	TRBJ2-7	CASSSGEYRGSYEQYF	TGTGCCAGCAGTTCGGGGGAATACAGGGGTTCCTACGAGCAGTACTTC
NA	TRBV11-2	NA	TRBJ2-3	CASSPPWGGTDTQYF	TGTGCCAGCAGCCCCCCGTGGGGGGGCACAGATACGCAGTATTTT
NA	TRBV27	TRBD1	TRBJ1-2	CASSSPGQGNYGYTF	TGTGCCAGCAGTTCACCGGGACAGGGGAACTATGGCTACACCTTC
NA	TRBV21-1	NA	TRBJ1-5	CASSAPRDRNQPQHF	TGTGCCAGCAGTGCGCCCCGGGACAGAAATCAGCCCCAGCATTTT
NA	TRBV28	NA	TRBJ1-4	CASSWGGREEKLFF	TGTGCCAGCAGTTGGGGGGGCCGGGAGGAAAAACTGTTTTTT
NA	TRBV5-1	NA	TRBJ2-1	CASRRDYNEQFF	TGCGCCAGCAGGCGGGACTACAATGAGCAGTTCTTC
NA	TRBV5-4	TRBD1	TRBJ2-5	CASSIDRGETQYF	TGTGCCAGCAGCATCGACAGGGGTGAGACCCAGTACTTC
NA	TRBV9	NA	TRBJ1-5	CASSVSGSSNQPQHF	TGTGCCAGCAGCGTATCCGGGTCGAGCAATCAGCCCCAGCATTTT
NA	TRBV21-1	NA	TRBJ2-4	CASSKEQATLAKNIQYF	TGTGCCAGCAGCAAAGAACAGGCCACTCTAGCCAAAAACATTCAGTACTTC
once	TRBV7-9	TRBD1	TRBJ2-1	CASRNNRGSYNEQFF	TGTGCCAGCAGAAACAACAGGGGATCCTACAATGAGCAGTTCTTC
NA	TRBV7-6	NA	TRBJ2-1	CASSLNRGSSYNEQFF	TGTGCCAGCAGCTTAAATAGAGGGAGCTCCTACAATGAGCAGTTCTTC
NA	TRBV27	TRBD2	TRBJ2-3	CASRRITAGGGTDTQYF	TGTGCCAGCAGACGAATTACAGCGGGAGGGGGCACAGATACGCAGTATTTT
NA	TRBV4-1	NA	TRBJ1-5	CASSLYLSNQPQHF	TGCGCCAGCAGCCTATATCTTAGCAATCAGCCCCAGCATTTT
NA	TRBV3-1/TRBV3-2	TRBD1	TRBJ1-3	CASSQGSGQGAPGNTIYF	TGTGCCAGCAGCCAAGGATCGGGACAGGGGGCGCCGGGAAACACCATATATTTT
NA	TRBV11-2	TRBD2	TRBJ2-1	CASSSELAGGGNEQFF	TGTGCCAGCAGCTCAGAACTAGCGGGAGGGGGTAATGAGCAGTTCTTC
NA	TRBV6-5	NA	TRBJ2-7	CASSTGSSYEQYF	TGTGCCAGCAGCACCGGGTCCTCCTACGAGCAGTACTTC
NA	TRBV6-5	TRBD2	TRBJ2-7	CASSSNQGASGQYF	TGTGCCAGCAGTAGTAACCAAGGGGCTAGCGGGCAGTACTTC
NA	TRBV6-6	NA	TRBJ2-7	CASRTNSYEQYF	TGTGCCAGCAGGACAAATTCCTACGAGCAGTACTTC
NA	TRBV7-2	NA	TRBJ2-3	CASSLALGFDTQYF	TGTGCCAGCAGCTTAGCCCTAGGTTTCGATACGCAGTATTTT
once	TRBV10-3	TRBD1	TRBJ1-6	CAISPTGEDSPLHF	TGTGCCATCAGCCCGACAGGGGAGGATTCACCCCTCCACTTT
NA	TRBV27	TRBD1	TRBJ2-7	CASKLRGFGSYEQYF	TGTGCCAGCAAACTCAGGGGGTTCGGATCCTACGAGCAGTACTTC
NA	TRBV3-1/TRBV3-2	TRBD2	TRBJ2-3	CASSQARTSGRTNTQYF	TGTGCCAGCAGCCAAGCCCGGACTAGCGGGAGGACAAATACGCAGTATTTT
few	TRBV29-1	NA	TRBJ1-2	CSVLQSLFGYTF	TGCAGCGTTCTACAGAGTCTCTTTGGCTACACCTTC
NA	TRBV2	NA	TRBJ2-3	CASSVESATSDTQYF	TGTGCCAGCAGTGTAGAAAGTGCAACCTCAGATACGCAGTATTTT
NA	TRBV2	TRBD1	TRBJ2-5	CASSWTGYQETQYF	TGTGCCAGCAGTTGGACAGGGTACCAAGAGACCCAGTACTTC
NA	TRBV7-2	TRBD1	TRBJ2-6	CASSRPGTGLSPVLTF	TGTGCCAGCAGTCGTCCCGGGACAGGGTTAAGTCCCGTCCTGACTTTC
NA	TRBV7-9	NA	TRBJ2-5	CASSLGAVGTQYF	TGTGCCAGCAGCTTAGGCGCGGTGGGGACCCAGTACTTC
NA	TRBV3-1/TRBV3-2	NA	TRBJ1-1	CASSLGGGNLGNTEAFF	TGTGCCAGCAGCCTGGGTGGGGGGAATCTAGGGAACACTGAAGCTTTCTTT
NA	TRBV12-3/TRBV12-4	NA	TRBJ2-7	CASSLKSSYEQYF	TGTGCCAGCAGTTTAAAATCGTCCTACGAGCAGTACTTC
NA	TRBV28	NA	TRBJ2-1	CASSPRQANEQFF	TGTGCCAGCAGCCCTAGACAGGCCAATGAGCAGTTCTTC
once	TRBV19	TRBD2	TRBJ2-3	CASSPWTSGRAEWTDTQYF	TGTGCCAGTAGTCCTTGGACTAGCGGGAGGGCCGAGTGGACAGATACGCAGTATTTT
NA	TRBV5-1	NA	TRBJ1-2	CASSLAAGQGGYTF	TGCGCCAGCAGCTTGGCAGCAGGGCAAGGTGGCTACACCTTC
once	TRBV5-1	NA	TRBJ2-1	CASSLLTVDEQFF	TGCGCCAGCAGCTTGCTGACAGTGGATGAGCAGTTCTTC
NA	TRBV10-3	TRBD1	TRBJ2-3	CAISKPDRGTDTQYF	TGTGCCATCAGTAAGCCGGACAGGGGCACAGATACGCAGTATTTT
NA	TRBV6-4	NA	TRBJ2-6	CASTPKSGDGANVLTF	TGTGCCAGCACCCCCAAATCAGGGGACGGGGCCAACGTCCTGACTTTC
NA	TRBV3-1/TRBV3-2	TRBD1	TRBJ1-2	CASSPRDRTNYGYTF	TGTGCCAGCAGCCCCCGGGACAGGACTAACTATGGCTACACCTTC
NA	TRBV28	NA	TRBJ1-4	CASSLREKLFF	TGTGCCAGCAGCCTACGGGAAAAACTGTTTTTT
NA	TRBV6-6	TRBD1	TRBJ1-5	CASRSTGGGNQPQHF	TGTGCCAGCAGGTCAACAGGGGGTGGGAATCAGCCCCAGCATTTT
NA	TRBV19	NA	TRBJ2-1	CASSIGGTYNEQFF	TGTGCCAGTAGTATAGGCGGGACCTACAATGAGCAGTTCTTC
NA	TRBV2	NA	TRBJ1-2	CASSGSHTNYGYTF	TGTGCCAGCAGTGGGTCGCACACTAACTATGGCTACACCTTC
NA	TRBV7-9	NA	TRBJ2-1	CASTGPSSYNEQFF	TGTGCCAGCACGGGGCCCTCCTCCTACAATGAGCAGTTCTTC
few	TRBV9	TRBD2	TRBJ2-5	CASSVGGTSGAQETQYF	TGTGCCAGCAGCGTAGGCGGGACTAGCGGGGCCCAAGAGACCCAGTACTTC
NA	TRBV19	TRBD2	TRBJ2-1	CASSVGLAGRSYNEQFF	TGTGCCAGTAGTGTTGGACTAGCGGGACGCTCCTACAATGAGCAGTTCTTC
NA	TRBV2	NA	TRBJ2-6	CASSSRGSGANVLTF	TGTGCCAGCAGTTCTAGGGGCTCTGGGGCCAACGTCCTGACTTTC
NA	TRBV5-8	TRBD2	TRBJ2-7	CASSFSSGRAPRHEQYF	TGTGCCAGCAGCTTTTCTAGCGGGAGGGCCCCTCGACACGAGCAGTACTTC
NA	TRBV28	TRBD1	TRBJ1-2	CASSLKGAFGYTF	TGTGCCAGCAGTTTAAAGGGGGCGTTTGGCTACACCTTC
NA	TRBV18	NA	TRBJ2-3	CASSPQGRTDTQYF	TGTGCCAGCTCACCCCAGGGCCGCACAGATACGCAGTATTTT
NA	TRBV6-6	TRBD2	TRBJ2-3	CASRESGRPDTQYF	TGTGCCAGCCGCGAGAGCGGGAGGCCAGATACGCAGTATTTT
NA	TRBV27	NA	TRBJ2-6	CASSLSIGRAGANVLTF	TGTGCCAGCAGTTTATCGATTGGCAGGGCTGGGGCCAACGTCCTGACTTTC